The 3 T cell receptor beta chains below come from one sample, sequenced in a study of neurological immune-mediated disorders. From the 5' RACE reads, TCRdb called clonotypes with MiXCR, one entry per CDR3 protein. The repertoire holds under 50,000 distinct CDR3 sequences, with about 23% as singletons. The sample consisted of PBMCs. These TCRs come from a woman aged 65 to 85 in good health.

Ten or more counts support this clonotype. The chain recombines TRBV5-1 with TRBJ1-1; 7 nucleotides agree with TRBD1. The CDR3 loop spans 14 amino acids. CDR1 is SGHRS, CDR2 YFSETQ, per germline. V trimming: 4 bases; J trimming: 8 bases; junction bases outside the gene matches: 11. CDR3 sequence: CASSTGGTVGEAFF. In DNA, the CDR3 is TGCGCCAGCAGCACGGGCGGGACAGTGGGGGAAGCTTTCTTT.

This chain connects TRBV29-1 to TRBJ1-1, with D maybe TRBD1 (6 bases). Per the germline V gene, CDR1 is SQVTM and CDR2 is ANQGSEA. V was pared by 4 bases and J by 2 bases, with 17 bases between. The CDR3 totals 15 residues. CDR3 sequence reads: CSVAQGRASNTEAFF. CDR3 nucleotide sequence: TGCAGCGTTGCCCAGGGGAGGGCCTCTAACACTGAAGCTTTCTTT.

On this clonotype itself: A read error is possible here, since a much larger clone lies one base away. This chain links TRBV27 with TRBJ2-7, with 8 positions matching TRBD2. J gave up 4 bases and V 8 bases, and 13 bases lay outside the gene matches. This CDR3 has 15 residues. In germline, CDR1 is MNHEY, CDR2 SMNVEV (reference sequence). DNA for the CDR3: TGTGCCAGCGGGTTCAAGTGCGGGAGGTCTTACGAGCAGTACTTC. This translates into CASGFKCGRSYEQYF.